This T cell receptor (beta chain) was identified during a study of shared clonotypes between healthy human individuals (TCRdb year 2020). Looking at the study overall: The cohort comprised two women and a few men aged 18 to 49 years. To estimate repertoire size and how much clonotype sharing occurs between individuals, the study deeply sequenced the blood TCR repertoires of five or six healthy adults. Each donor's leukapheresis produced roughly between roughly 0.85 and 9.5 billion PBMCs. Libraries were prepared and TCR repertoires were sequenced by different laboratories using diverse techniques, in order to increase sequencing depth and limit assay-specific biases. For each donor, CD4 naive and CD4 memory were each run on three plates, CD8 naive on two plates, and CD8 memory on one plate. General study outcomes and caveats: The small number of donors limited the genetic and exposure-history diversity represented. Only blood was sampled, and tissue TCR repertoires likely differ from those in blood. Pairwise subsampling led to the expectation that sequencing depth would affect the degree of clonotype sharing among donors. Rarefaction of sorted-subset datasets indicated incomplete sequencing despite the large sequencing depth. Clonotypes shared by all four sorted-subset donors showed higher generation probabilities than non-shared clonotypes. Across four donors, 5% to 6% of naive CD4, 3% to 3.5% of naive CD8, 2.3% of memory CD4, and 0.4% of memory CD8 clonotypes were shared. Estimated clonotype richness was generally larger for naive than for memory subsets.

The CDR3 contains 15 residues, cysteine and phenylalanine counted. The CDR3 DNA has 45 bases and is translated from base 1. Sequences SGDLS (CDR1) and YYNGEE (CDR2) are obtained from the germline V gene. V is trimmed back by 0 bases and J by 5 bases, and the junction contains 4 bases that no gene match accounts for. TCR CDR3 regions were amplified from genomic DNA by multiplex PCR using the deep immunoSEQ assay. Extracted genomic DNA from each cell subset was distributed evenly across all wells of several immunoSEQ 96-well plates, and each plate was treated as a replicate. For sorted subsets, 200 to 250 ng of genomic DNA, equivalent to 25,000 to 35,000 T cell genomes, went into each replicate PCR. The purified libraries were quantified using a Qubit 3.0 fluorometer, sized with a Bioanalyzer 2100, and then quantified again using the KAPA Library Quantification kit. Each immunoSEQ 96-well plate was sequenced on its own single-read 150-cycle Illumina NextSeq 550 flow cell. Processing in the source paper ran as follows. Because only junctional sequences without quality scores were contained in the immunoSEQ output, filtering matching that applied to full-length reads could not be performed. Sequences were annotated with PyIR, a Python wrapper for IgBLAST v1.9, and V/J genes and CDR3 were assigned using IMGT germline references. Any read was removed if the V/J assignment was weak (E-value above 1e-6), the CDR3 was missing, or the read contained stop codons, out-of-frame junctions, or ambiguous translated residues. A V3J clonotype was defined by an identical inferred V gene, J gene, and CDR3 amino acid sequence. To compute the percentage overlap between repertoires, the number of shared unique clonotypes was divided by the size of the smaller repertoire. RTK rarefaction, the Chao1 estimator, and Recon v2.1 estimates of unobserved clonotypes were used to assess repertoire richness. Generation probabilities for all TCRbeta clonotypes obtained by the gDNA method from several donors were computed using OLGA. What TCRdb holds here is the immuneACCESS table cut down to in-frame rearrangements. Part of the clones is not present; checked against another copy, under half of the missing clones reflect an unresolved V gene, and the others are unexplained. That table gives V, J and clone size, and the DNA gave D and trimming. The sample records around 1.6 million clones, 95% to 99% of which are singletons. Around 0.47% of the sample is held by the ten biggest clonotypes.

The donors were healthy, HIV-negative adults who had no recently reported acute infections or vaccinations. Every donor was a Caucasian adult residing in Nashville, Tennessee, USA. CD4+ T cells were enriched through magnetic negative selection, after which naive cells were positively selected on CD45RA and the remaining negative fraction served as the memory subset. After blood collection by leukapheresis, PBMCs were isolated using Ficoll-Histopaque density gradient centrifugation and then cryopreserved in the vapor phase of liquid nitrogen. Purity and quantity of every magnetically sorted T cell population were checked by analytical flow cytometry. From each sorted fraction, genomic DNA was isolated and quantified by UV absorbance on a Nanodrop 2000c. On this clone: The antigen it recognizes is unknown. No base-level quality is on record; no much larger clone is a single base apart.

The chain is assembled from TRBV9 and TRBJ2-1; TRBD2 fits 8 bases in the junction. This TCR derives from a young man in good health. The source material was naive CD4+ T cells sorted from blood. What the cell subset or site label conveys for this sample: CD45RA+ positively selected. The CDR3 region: CASSVGRLAHNEQFF. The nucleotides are TGTGCCAGCAGCGTAGGGAGACTAGCGCACAATGAGCAGTTCTTC.